The following is a T cell receptor beta chain sequence with its context. Germline CDR1 MDHEN, CDR2 SYDVKM. The J segment lost 9 bases and the V segment lost 2 bases, leaving 8 bases of the junction unmatched. This CDR3 spans 15 amino acids. This record belongs to a study of blood T cell repertoires in COVID-19. Turning to the study itself: From the United States, Italy and Spain came samples of acute and convalescent COVID-19. Sources were T cells, B-cell-depleted T cells, or PBMCs; the material itself was cDNA or gDNA.

Authors' data handling: Estimated nucleated cell counts came from reference gene primer amplification. Here immunoSEQ multiplex PCR was the method, and the copy in TCRdb shows in-frame clones only, minus some. V, J and clone size derive from that table, while D and trimming were established from the DNA sequence. The sample records about 210,000 clones, 80% to 90% being singletons. The material sequenced was peripheral blood. The TCR originated in a man aged 60 to 75 who had recovered from COVID-19. The V and J genes are TRBV28 and TRBJ1-5, with TRBD1 identical over 9 bases. The CDR3 sequence: CASSLGGTGSAPQHF. As DNA, the CDR3 is TGTGCCAGCAGTTTAGGTGGGACAGGGTCCGCGCCCCAGCATTTT.